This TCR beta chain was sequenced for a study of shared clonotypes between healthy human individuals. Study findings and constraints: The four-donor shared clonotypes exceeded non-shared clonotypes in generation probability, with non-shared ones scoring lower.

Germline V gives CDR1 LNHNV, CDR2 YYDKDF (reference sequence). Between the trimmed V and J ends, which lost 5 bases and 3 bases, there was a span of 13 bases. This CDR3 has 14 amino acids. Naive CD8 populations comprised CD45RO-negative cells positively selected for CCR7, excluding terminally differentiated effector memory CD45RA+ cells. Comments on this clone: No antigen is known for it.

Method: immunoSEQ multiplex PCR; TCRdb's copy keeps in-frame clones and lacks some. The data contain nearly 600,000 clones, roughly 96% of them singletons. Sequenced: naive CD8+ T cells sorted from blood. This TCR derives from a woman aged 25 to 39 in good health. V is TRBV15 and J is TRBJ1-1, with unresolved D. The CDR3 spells CATSGHVGDTEAFF. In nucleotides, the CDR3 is TGTGCCACCAGCGGCCACGTCGGGGACACTGAAGCTTTCTTT.